The entry below describes one TCR beta chain. Its specificity is unknown. The data originate from a study of cytomegalovirus exposure and HLA in healthy donors. Study-wide results and limits: In a later analysis, productive TCRs from donors in an Asian-associated ancestry cluster reportedly carried fewer N-insertions than the cohort mean. As immune exposure information, only CMV serostatus was available. It was reportedly the case that the classifier diagnosed cytomegalovirus status with high specificity and sensitivity. Associated with cytomegalovirus, according to the listing, were about 160 TCR beta chains.

Germline loops: CDR1 PRHDT, CDR2 FYEKMQ (reference sequence). Deletions cut 1 base from V and 1 base from J, with 16 bases between. The CDR3 spans 17 residues. The PCR used 60 Vbeta and 13 Jbeta primers. Only in-frame clones appear in the TCRdb table, and some are missing; sequencing was by immunoSEQ multiplex PCR. The top ten hold around 3% of the sample, which has some 65,000 clones, 62% seen once. Sequenced input: PBMCs. The origin of this receptor is a man aged 30 to 45 in good health and CMV-seronegative. The chain combines TRBV13 with TRBJ2-5; D is undetermined. The CDR3 nucleotides are TGTGCCAGCAGCTTAGAATCCCCCTTCGGGTTCCAAGAGACCCAGTACTTC. This codes for CASSLESPFGFQETQYF.